A selection of T cell receptor beta chains follows, all from one sample in a study of T cells in Graves' hyperthyroidism and ophthalmopathy. TCRdb called the multiplex PCR reads again in MiXCR, with one record for every CDR3 protein. The table records 370,000 or so distinct CDR3 sequences, approximately 25% of them present only once. The sequenced sample consisted of blood. Every receptor here comes from a man in his fifties or sixties with Graves' hyperthyroidism. The CDR3 runs from the conserved cysteine through the conserved F or W. D genes are given only for firm matches. Not all rows give a size; the values are once, few, many and, for expanded clones, a class.

D: -; size: -; V: TRBV11-2; J: TRBJ2-1; DNA: TGTGCCAGCAGCTTAAGGGGGGGAGGGGATGGTTTAAAGAAGAATGAGCAGTTCTTC; CDR3: CASSLRGGGDGLKKNEQFF
D: -; size: few; V: TRBV12-3/TRBV12-4; J: TRBJ2-7; DNA: TGTGCCAGCAACACACGAAGGTTTCTCCACGAGCAGTACTTC; CDR3: CASNTRRFLHEQYF
D: TRBD2; size: -; V: TRBV5-1; J: TRBJ2-4; DNA: TGCGCCAGCAGCTTCCGACTAGCGGGACAAACCAAAAACATTCAGTACTTC; CDR3: CASSFRLAGQTKNIQYF
D: TRBD2; size: few; V: TRBV9; J: TRBJ2-7; DNA: TGTGCCAGCAGCCCCGGACTAGCGGCCTCCTACGAGCAGTACTTC; CDR3: CASSPGLAASYEQYF
D: -; size: few; V: TRBV29-1; J: TRBJ2-4; DNA: TGCAGCGTTGAGCAGAACCAAGCCAAAAACATTCAGTACTTC; CDR3: CSVEQNQAKNIQYF
D: -; size: -; V: TRBV4-2; J: TRBJ1-2; DNA: TGTGCCAGCAGCCCCCTCCAGGGGCCGTATGGCTACACCTTC; CDR3: CASSPLQGPYGYTF
D: -; size: many; V: TRBV6-1; J: TRBJ1-1; DNA: TGTGCCAGCAGTGAGGGGTCCCCCGACACTGAAGCTTTCTTT; CDR3: CASSEGSPDTEAFF
D: -; size: -; V: TRBV28; J: TRBJ2-7; DNA: TGTGCCAGCAGTTTGACCCGGACTGCGAGGGTCCTCTCCTACGAGCAGTACTTC; CDR3: CASSLTRTARVLSYEQYF
D: TRBD1; size: -; V: TRBV11-2; J: TRBJ1-1; DNA: TGTGCCAGCAGCTTGGTGTTTGGACAGGGGGCCACTGAAGCTTTCTTT; CDR3: CASSLVFGQGATEAFF
D: -; size: many; V: TRBV12-3/TRBV12-4; J: TRBJ2-1; DNA: TGTGCCAGCAGTTACCCCCCCCGAAGGGTTCCCCTGGGCGATGAGCAGTTCTTC; CDR3: CASSYPPRRVPLGDEQFF
D: -; size: -; V: TRBV20-1; J: TRBJ2-1; DNA: TGCAGTGCTAAACATTCGGACAATGAGCAGTTCTTC; CDR3: CSAKHSDNEQFF
D: -; size: -; V: TRBV6-1; J: TRBJ2-7; DNA: TGTGCCAGCAGTGAAGAGGTCGGATACTACGAGCAGTACTTC; CDR3: CASSEEVGYYEQYF
D: TRBD2; size: -; V: TRBV5-1; J: TRBJ2-1; DNA: TGCGCCAGCAGCTTGGTTCTTACTAGCGGGGAGCAGTTCTTC; CDR3: CASSLVLTSGEQFF
D: -; size: many; V: TRBV11-1; J: TRBJ2-1; DNA: TGTGCCAGCAGCGGGAGTAGATACAATGAGCAGTTCTTC; CDR3: CASSGSRYNEQFF
D: TRBD2; size: many; V: TRBV24-1; J: TRBJ2-1; DNA: TGTGCCACCAGTGATACTAGCGATCAGACCTACAATGAGCAGTTCTTC; CDR3: CATSDTSDQTYNEQFF
D: -; size: -; V: TRBV18; J: TRBJ2-1; DNA: TGTGCCAGCTCACGGAACAGCGTGAGCTCCTACAATGAGCAGTTCTTC; CDR3: CASSRNSVSSYNEQFF
D: TRBD2; size: many; V: TRBV6-5; J: TRBJ2-3; DNA: TGTGCCAGCAGTTACAGCGGGAGGGACACAGATACGCAGTATTTT; CDR3: CASSYSGRDTDTQYF
D: -; size: -; V: TRBV6-2/TRBV6-3; J: TRBJ1-5; DNA: TGTGCCAGCAGCGGGACGAATCAGCCCCAGCATTTT; CDR3: CASSGTNQPQHF
D: -; size: few; V: TRBV6-1; J: TRBJ1-5; DNA: TGTGCCAGCAGACTCGCTCCGGACGCCAGGCAGCCCCAGCATTTT; CDR3: CASRLAPDARQPQHF
D: TRBD1; size: -; V: TRBV29-1; J: TRBJ2-3; DNA: TGCAGCGTCGCGGGACAGGGTGGGTTTGATACGCAGTATTTT; CDR3: CSVAGQGGFDTQYF
D: TRBD2; size: -; V: TRBV12-5; J: TRBJ2-7; DNA: TGTGCTAGTGGTTTGCCACTAGCGGGAGGGCCATACGAGCAGTACTTC; CDR3: CASGLPLAGGPYEQYF
D: -; size: many; V: TRBV7-6; J: TRBJ2-1; DNA: TGTGCCAGCGGGAGCCCCCCTGGCAATGAGCAGTTCTTC; CDR3: CASGSPPGNEQFF
D: -; size: many; V: TRBV24-1; J: TRBJ2-3; DNA: TGTGCCCCCATCCTTAGGGAAAGGGAGATGGGGTCCACAGATACGCAGTATTTT; CDR3: CAPILREREMGSTDTQYF
D: TRBD2; size: many; V: TRBV7-8; J: TRBJ2-3; DNA: TGTGCCAGCAGCCAACGACTAGCAGGAGGGGGCACAGATACGCAGTATTTT; CDR3: CASSQRLAGGGTDTQYF
D: TRBD1; size: -; V: TRBV28; J: TRBJ2-7; DNA: TGTGCCAGCAGGGACAGGGGACCCTACGAGCAGTACTTC; CDR3: CASRDRGPYEQYF
D: TRBD1; size: many; V: TRBV11-3; J: TRBJ2-3; DNA: TGTGCCAGCAGCGTGAGACAGGGTTTCCCACGGGATACGCAGTATTTT; CDR3: CASSVRQGFPRDTQYF
D: -; size: many; V: TRBV10-3; J: TRBJ1-1; DNA: TGTGCCATCAGTGAAGGTCTGGGGATGAACACTGAAGCTTTCTTT; CDR3: CAISEGLGMNTEAFF
D: -; size: few; V: TRBV20-1; J: TRBJ2-3; DNA: TGCAGTGCTAGAGCCGTAAGTCGGGTTTATGGAGATACGCAGTATTTT; CDR3: CSARAVSRVYGDTQYF
D: -; size: many; V: TRBV2; J: TRBJ2-5; DNA: TGTGCCAGCAATGGGGGGAGCCAAGAGACCCAGTACTTC; CDR3: CASNGGSQETQYF
D: -; size: -; V: TRBV6-1; J: TRBJ2-2; DNA: TGTGCCAGCAGACGTGACACTAACACCGGGGAGCTGTTTTTT; CDR3: CASRRDTNTGELFF
D: -; size: -; V: TRBV12-3/TRBV12-4; J: TRBJ1-1; DNA: TGTGCCACGCGGGGCACTAAAGCTTTCTTT; CDR3: CATRGTKAFF
D: -; size: few; V: TRBV11-3; J: TRBJ2-2; DNA: TGTGCCAGCAGCTTAGCCGGGACAACGAACACCGGGGAGCTGTTTTTT; CDR3: CASSLAGTTNTGELFF
D: TRBD2; size: -; V: TRBV27; J: TRBJ2-1; DNA: TGTGCCAGCAGTTTCTGGACTAGCGGGAACAATGAGCAGTTCTTC; CDR3: CASSFWTSGNNEQFF
D: -; size: many; V: TRBV12-3/TRBV12-4; J: TRBJ1-2; DNA: TGTGCCAGCAGCCCCGGGACTAGCTATGGCTACACCTTC; CDR3: CASSPGTSYGYTF
D: -; size: many; V: TRBV28; J: TRBJ2-3; DNA: TGTGCCAGCAGTTTACGGGGAAGTACGCAGTATTTT; CDR3: CASSLRGSTQYF
D: TRBD2; size: few; V: TRBV7-3; J: TRBJ2-1; DNA: TGTGCCAGCAGCCCCATAGGGACTAGCGCTTACAATGAGCAGTTCTTC; CDR3: CASSPIGTSAYNEQFF
D: -; size: -; V: TRBV30; J: TRBJ2-7; DNA: TGTGCCTGGACAGGGCTCGACGAGCAGTACTTC; CDR3: CAWTGLDEQYF
D: TRBD1; size: -; V: TRBV20-1; J: TRBJ2-7; DNA: TGCAGTGCTGGGTCGGACAGGGGGCCATTCTACGAGCAGTACTTC; CDR3: CSAGSDRGPFYEQYF
D: -; size: once; V: TRBV29-1; J: TRBJ2-7; DNA: TGCAGCGTTTTATTGGGTTCCTACGAGCAGTACTTC; CDR3: CSVLLGSYEQYF
D: -; size: -; V: TRBV27; J: TRBJ1-2; DNA: TGTGCCAGCAGTTTCGGTAGGGGCTATGGCTACACCTTC; CDR3: CASSFGRGYGYTF
D: TRBD2; size: few; V: TRBV29-1; J: TRBJ2-1; DNA: TGCAGCGCGCGACTAGCGGGAGCCGAGCAGTTCTTC; CDR3: CSARLAGAEQFF
D: -; size: few; V: TRBV7-9; J: TRBJ2-3; DNA: TGTGCCAGCAGCCCCAGAGGGACTTCCCAAGGAGATACGCAGTATTTT; CDR3: CASSPRGTSQGDTQYF
D: -; size: many; V: TRBV18; J: TRBJ1-1; DNA: TGTGCCAGCTCTCTAGCGACGGTGAACACTGAAGCTTTCTTT; CDR3: CASSLATVNTEAFF
D: -; size: -; V: TRBV5-1; J: TRBJ2-6; DNA: TGCGCCAGCAGCTTCATTCTCGGGGCCAACGTCCTGACTTTC; CDR3: CASSFILGANVLTF
D: -; size: -; V: TRBV11-3; J: TRBJ2-3; DNA: TGTGCCAGCAGCTCGTGGACTGCGATAAGCACAGATACGCAGTACTTT; CDR3: CASSSWTAISTDTQYF
D: -; size: few; V: TRBV7-9; J: TRBJ2-3; DNA: TGTGCCAGCAGCACCTTTGACAGGCTCAAAAAGTATTTT; CDR3: CASSTFDRLKKYF
D: -; size: -; V: TRBV6-6; J: TRBJ1-1; DNA: TGTGCCAGCAGTTACTCGACGGCCAGACTAAGCTCTGAAGCTTTCTTT; CDR3: CASSYSTARLSSEAFF
D: TRBD1; size: many; V: TRBV28; J: TRBJ2-7; DNA: TGTGCCAGCAGTCCCCCCGGGACAGGGACGGCCCAGCAGTACTTC; CDR3: CASSPPGTGTAQQYF
D: -; size: -; V: TRBV7-9; J: TRBJ2-7; DNA: TGTGCCAGCGGGGGGGGGGGGCGGACGGGCGAGCAGTACTTC; CDR3: CASGGGGRTGEQYF
D: TRBD1; size: -; V: TRBV6-5; J: TRBJ1-1; DNA: TGTGCCAGCAGTTACTCGACGGAGCTGGACAGGCTAGACACTGAAGCTTTCTTT; CDR3: CASSYSTELDRLDTEAFF
D: -; size: many; V: TRBV30; J: TRBJ1-1; DNA: TGTGCCTGGAGTATAAGGGAATCGGAAGCTTTCTTT; CDR3: CAWSIRESEAFF
D: TRBD2; size: many; V: TRBV3-1; J: TRBJ2-1; DNA: TGTGCCGCACGAGACACCGGGACTAGTCATCGCGATGAGCAGTTCTTC; CDR3: CAARDTGTSHRDEQFF
D: -; size: -; V: TRBV30; J: TRBJ2-2; DNA: TGTGCCTCAGGGGGGGAGCGGGAGCGCGCCGGGGAGCTGTTTTTT; CDR3: CASGGERERAGELFF
D: -; size: few; V: TRBV7-2; J: TRBJ1-2; DNA: TGTGCCAGCGGTTATGGGGTAACGGGAGGCTACACCTTC; CDR3: CASGYGVTGGYTF
D: TRBD1; size: -; V: TRBV28; J: TRBJ1-1; DNA: TGTGCCAGCAGGGAGGACAGGGTTTGGAACACTGAAGCTTTCTTT; CDR3: CASREDRVWNTEAFF